Following are 4 T cell receptor beta chains from one sample sequenced in a study of naive CD8 T cells in extremely preterm neonates. Study-wide points: Relative to older groups, preterm infants had shorter, less trimmed CDR3s with fewer N additions.

For these TCRs, the target antigens are not known. Samples were taken at extremely preterm deliveries at 23-27 weeks of gestation. Assay used: immunoSEQ multiplex PCR; TCRdb lists only in-frame clones, some missing. The table lists about 23,000 clones, around 88% of them singletons. Sequences were obtained from naive CD8+ T cells from cord blood. The receptors originated from a boy who was born preterm.

The chain combines TRBV11-3 with TRBJ2-1; 10 bases line up with TRBD2. CDR3 size: 13 residues. J lost 8 bases, V lost 2 bases, and 0 bases had no gene match. Per the germline V gene, CDR1 is SGHNT and CDR2 is YENEEA. The CDR3 loop is CASSLLAGDEQFF. The CDR3 DNA sequence: TGTGCCAGCAGCTTACTAGCGGGGGATGAGCAGTTCTTC. Full variable domain (missing parts from reference TRBV11-3 and TRBJ2-1): EAGVVQSPRYKIIEKKQPVAFWCNPISGHNTLYWYLQNLGQGPELLIRYENEEAVDDSQLPKDRFSAERLKGVDSTLKIQPAELGDSAVYLCASSLLAGDEQFFGPGTRLTVL.

The genes are TRBV7-2 and TRBJ1-5; tentatively, D is TRBD1 (5 bases). CDR1 and CDR2 (germline): SGHTA, FQGNSA. Trimming shortened V by 1 base and J by 5 bases, and 12 bases separated the two germline ends. The CDR3 covers 15 residues. In DNA, the CDR3 is TGTGCCAGCAGCTTAGTAAGCAGGGTAGATCAGCCCCAGCATTTT. Translated: CASSLVSRVDQPQHF. Together with reference TRBV7-2 and TRBJ1-5, the CDR3 gives the full variable domain: GAGVSQSPSNKVTEKGKDVELRCDPISGHTALYWYRQSLGQGLEFLIYFQGNSAPDKSGLPSDRFSAERTGGSVSTLTIQRTQQEDSAVYLCASSLVSRVDQPQHFGDGTRLSIL.

This chain uses TRBV5-1 with TRBJ2-2, with 9 bases fitting TRBD2. V lost 2 bases, J lost 1 base, and 0 bases stayed unmatched. Germline lookup yields CDR1 SGHRS and CDR2 YFSETQ. There are 15 residues in the CDR3. This chain's CDR3 is CASSFSGGNTGELFF. The CDR3 bases are TGCGCCAGCAGCTTTAGCGGGGGGAACACCGGGGAGCTGTTTTTT.

This chain uses TRBV27 with TRBJ1-5; D unresolved. The CDR3 is 13 amino acids. Trimming removed 2 bases from V and 5 bases from J, with 7 bases in between. CDR1 is MNHEY and CDR2 is SMNVEV in the germline V gene (reference sequence). This CDR3 reads CASSLQAYQPQHF. In nucleotides, the CDR3 is TGTGCCAGCAGTTTACAGGCCTATCAGCCCCAGCATTTT.